This is a list of T cell receptor beta chains from one sample in a study of response to subunit inactivated influenza vaccine. One entry per CDR3 protein results from TCRdb running MiXCR on the RT-PCR reads. Of over 800,000 distinct CDR3 sequences in the sample, around 20% were seen once. This specimen consisted of PBMCs from blood, obtained 5 to 6 days after vaccination. These receptors were collected from a man aged 50 or older who received an inactivated influenza vaccine. Each CDR3 is given with its conserved first and last residue. D genes are given only for firm matches. Where a row states a size, it is once, few, many or the class of an expanded clone; other rows omit it.

d_gene	len	v_gene	abundance	j_gene	CDR3nt	CDR3aa
-	17	TRBV5-1	-	TRBJ2-1	TGCGCCAGCAGCTTACAGACGGGAGCCACCTCCGGTAATGAGCAGTTCTTC	CASSLQTGATSGNEQFF
TRBD1	15	TRBV12-3/TRBV12-4	-	TRBJ2-2	TGTGCCAGCAGACCGGACAGGGATTACACCGGGGAGCTGTTTTTT	CASRPDRDYTGELFF
TRBD1	14	TRBV29-1	-	TRBJ1-1	TGCAGCGTCCGGACAGGGAGGGTATTGACTGAAGCTTTCTTT	CSVRTGRVLTEAFF
-	13	TRBV5-1	few	TRBJ2-7	TGCGCCAGCAGCGGTGATGGGCAGGGAGAGCAGTACTTC	CASSGDGQGEQYF
-	15	TRBV12-3/TRBV12-4	many	TRBJ2-5	TGTGCCAGCAGCCAATTCACAGGGACGGGGGAGACCCAGTACTTC	CASSQFTGTGETQYF
-	16	TRBV12-3/TRBV12-4	-	TRBJ2-3	TGTGCCAGCAGTTCCTCCCTGACTAGAACGGGAGATACGCAGTATTTT	CASSSSLTRTGDTQYF
-	14	TRBV6-5	once	TRBJ2-3	TGTGCCAGCAGTTACGAGGGTAGTACAGATACGCAGTATTTT	CASSYEGSTDTQYF
-	13	TRBV20-1	-	TRBJ2-5	TGCAGTGCCCACGTGCGCGCGGGAGAGACCCAGTACTTC	CSAHVRAGETQYF
TRBD1	14	TRBV12-3/TRBV12-4	few	TRBJ1-2	TGTGCCAGCAGTTTGCTGCAGGGGGCTCATGGCTACACCTTC	CASSLLQGAHGYTF
TRBD2	15	TRBV7-2	few	TRBJ2-1	TGTGCCAGCAGCTCAGGACTAGGCTACAACAATGAGCAGTTCTTC	CASSSGLGYNNEQFF
TRBD1	15	TRBV5-4	-	TRBJ2-5	TGTGCCAGCAGCTTGGTGGGCCAGGGGGCAGAGACCCAGTACTTC	CASSLVGQGAETQYF
-	14	TRBV7-4	few	TRBJ1-6	TGTGCCAGCAGCCTGCCGGGACAAAATTCACCCCTCCACTTT	CASSLPGQNSPLHF
TRBD2	15	TRBV12-3/TRBV12-4	-	TRBJ2-7	TGTGCCAGCAGCCTTCGGGAGGGTCCTTGGAACGAGCAGTACTTC	CASSLREGPWNEQYF
-	13	TRBV20-1	-	TRBJ2-7	TGCAGTGCTACCACCGGGACATCATACGAGCAGTACTTC	CSATTGTSYEQYF
-	14	TRBV19	once	TRBJ1-6	TGTGCCAGTAGTATAGGTGGGGGCCATTCACCCCTCCACTTT	CASSIGGGHSPLHF
-	13	TRBV20-1	few	TRBJ1-5	TGCAGTGCTAGAAGGACGAGCAATCAGCCCCAGCATTTT	CSARRTSNQPQHF
TRBD2	15	TRBV3-1	-	TRBJ2-1	TGTGCCAGCAGCCACGGGACTAGCGGGAGCGATGAGCAGTTCTTC	CASSHGTSGSDEQFF
TRBD1	15	TRBV9	-	TRBJ2-5	TGTGCCAGCAGCGGACTTCAGGGGGACGGGGAGACCCAGTACTTC	CASSGLQGDGETQYF
-	16	TRBV4-3	few	TRBJ2-2	TGCGCCAGCAGCCAAGATCTCTATAGGAACACCGGGGAGCTGTTTTTT	CASSQDLYRNTGELFF
TRBD2	19	TRBV7-8	-	TRBJ2-1	TGTGCCAGCAGCTTAGCGGCTAGCGGAGTATTCCCAAGCTACAATGAGCAGTTCTTC	CASSLAASGVFPSYNEQFF
TRBD2	20	TRBV20-1	few	TRBJ2-1	TGCAGTGCTAGAGTGCGATTACTAGCGGGAGAAAGAAGCTCCTACAATGAGCAGTTCTTC	CSARVRLLAGERSSYNEQFF
TRBD2	14	TRBV20-1	few	TRBJ2-7	TGCAGTGCTCACGGAGGAGCTAGCGGCTACGAGCAGTACTTC	CSAHGGASGYEQYF
-	15	TRBV18	once	TRBJ1-1	TGTGCCAGCTCGCTCGTCTTACAGCGGAACACTGAAGCTTTCTTT	CASSLVLQRNTEAFF